Presented here are 28 T cell receptor beta chains from one specimen sequenced in a study of blood T cell repertoires in COVID-19 (dated by TCRdb to 2018 to 2020). The protocol used for the library was the immunoSEQ multiplex PCR assay. The immuneACCESS repertoire file appears here via TCRdb, limited to in-frame rearrangements. These files lack a portion of the clones; in checked studies, under half of the deficit traces to unresolved V genes, and the cause of the others is not known. A total of 200,000 to 250,000 clones appear in this sample, around 83% of them only once. Together, the top ten hold 13% of the sample. The sample consisted of peripheral blood. These receptor sequences come from a human donor in a cohort sampled during active COVID-19.

The chain recombines TRBV28 with TRBJ2-7, with D tentatively TRBD1 (7 bases). Germline-derived CDR1 and CDR2 are MDHEN and SYDVKM. With 4 bases removed from V and 11 bases from J, the gap between germline ends came to 15 bases. The CDR3 spans 12 residues. The CDR3 coding sequence is TGTGCCAGCAGTTACACTCAGGGGGGCGAGTACTTC. It translates to CASSYTQGGEYF.

This clone was detected many times. J is TRBJ1-1 and V is TRBV28, with D tentatively TRBD1 (6 bases). CDR3 length equals 14 residues. Per germline, CDR1 MDHEN and CDR2 SYDVKM. V was shortened by 9 bases and J by 5 bases, with 19 bases between the two germline ends. This chain's CDR3 is CASRAGQGKTEAFF. For the CDR3, the DNA is TGTGCCAGTAGGGCCGGCCAGGGGAAAACTGAAGCTTTCTTT.

This clone showed up just once. The gene calls are TRBV7-9 and TRBJ1-4, with D perhaps TRBD1 (5 bases). The CDR3 sequence is 15 residues long. CDR1 SEHNR and CDR2 FQNEAQ come from the germline V gene (reference sequence). Trimming removed 2 bases at V and 2 bases at J, with 9 bases between. The CDR3 nucleotides read TGTGCCAGCAGCTTACAGGGTGTCACTAATGAAAAACTGTTTTTT. Protein product: CASSLQGVTNEKLFF.

The chain recombines TRBV13 with TRBJ1-6, with TRBD1 identical over 8 bases. The CDR3 length is 15 residues. V trimming: 5 bases; J trimming: 7 bases; junction bases outside the gene matches: 7. Germline V gene lookup returns CDR1 PRHDT and CDR2 FYEKMQ (reference sequence). Here the CDR3 reads CASSLRGQGNSPLHF. In DNA form, the CDR3 reads TGTGCCAGCAGCCTCAGGGGGCAGGGAAATTCACCCCTCCACTTT.

The chain is built from TRBV19 and TRBJ1-4; 8 bases are a match to TRBD1. Germline values: CDR1 LNHDA, CDR2 SQIVND (reference sequence). CDR3 length: 17 amino acids. V shed 4 bases, J shed 0 bases, and the junction held 7 bases outside the gene matches. The DNA for the CDR3 is TGTGCCAGTAGTAACAGACCGGGACAGGCAACTAATGAAAAACTGTTTTTT. Translation: CASSNRPGQATNEKLFF.

The chain carries TRBV29-1 and TRBJ2-5; the match to TRBD1 covers 8 bases. Germline CDR1 and CDR2: SQVTM and ANQGSEA. V lost 5 bases to trimming and J lost 4 bases; unmatched junction nucleotides: 9. CDR3 length equals 14 residues. The CDR3 DNA reads as TGCAGCGTTAAATGGACAGGGCTCGGAGAGACCCAGTACTTC. It specifies CSVKWTGLGETQYF.

The DNA of the CDR3 is TGCGCCAGCAGCTTGGCCCTGGGACGGCAGGGGAATTCACCCCTCCACTTT. Amino acid sequence: CASSLALGRQGNSPLHF. The chain uses TRBV5-1 and TRBJ1-6; maybe TRBD1 (6 bases). Germline lookup yields CDR1 SGHRS and CDR2 YFSETQ. This CDR3 has 17 amino acids. With 0 bases removed from V and 7 bases from J, the gap between germline ends came to 17 bases.

V is TRBV2 and J is TRBJ2-7; 8 bases agree with TRBD1. The CDR3 spans 14 residues. The J segment lost 4 bases and the V segment lost 2 bases, leaving 4 bases of the junction unmatched. Germline CDR1 SNHLY, CDR2 FYNNEI. For the CDR3, the DNA is TGTGCCAGCAGTGAAAGCAGACAGGGGTACGAGCAGTACTTC. Amino acid sequence: CASSESRQGYEQYF.

This clone appeared a single time. The chain carries TRBV5-6 and TRBJ2-7; 9 bases are shared with TRBD2. Germline values: CDR1 SGHDT, CDR2 YYEEEE. CDR3 length: 16 residues. The J segment lost 6 bases and the V segment lost 2 bases, leaving 12 bases of the junction unmatched. The DNA for the CDR3 is TGTGCCAGCAGCTTTACGACTAGCGGAGTTAGAGGCGAGCAGTACTTC. Its translation is CASSFTTSGVRGEQYF.

Only a few counts were recorded for this clone. The rearrangement links TRBV2 to TRBJ2-5, with 10 bases aligning to TRBD1. Looked up from germline, CDR1 is SNHLY and CDR2 is FYNNEI. The CDR3 contains 14 residues. The J segment lost 3 bases and the V segment lost 6 bases, leaving 4 bases of the junction unmatched. The CDR3 here is CASRPGQGEETQYF. CDR3 in DNA: TGTGCCAGCAGACCCGGACAGGGGGAAGAGACCCAGTACTTC.

The chain has TRBV15 and TRBJ2-3; 11 bases agree with TRBD2. The germline V gene encodes CDR1 LNHNV and CDR2 YYDKDF (reference sequence). J was trimmed by 1 base and V by 1 base; bases with no gene match: 10. This CDR3 is built from 19 residues. The DNA for the CDR3 is TGTGCCACCAGCAGAGTACTAGCGGGAGAGAGAGGGGGCACAGATACGCAGTATTTT. Protein product: CATSRVLAGERGGTDTQYF.

In this sample, this clone turned up once. The chain carries TRBV28 and TRBJ2-5; D unresolved. The CDR3 covers 12 residues. The germline V gene encodes CDR1 MDHEN and CDR2 SYDVKM. V lost 7 bases and J lost 5, with 11 bases in between. CDR3 DNA sequence: TGTGCCAGCAATGCCCCTAGGGAGACCCAGTACTTC. Amino acids: CASNAPRETQYF.

The gene calls are TRBV7-2 and TRBJ2-5; TRBD1 is a possible D gene (6 bases). Between the trimmed V and J ends, which lost 4 bases and 1 base, there was a span of 13 bases. This CDR3 region has 15 residues. CDR1 and CDR2 from the germline V gene are SGHTA and FQGNSA. The CDR3 here is CASSSSGVPQETQYF. DNA for the CDR3: TGTGCCAGCAGCTCCTCAGGGGTCCCCCAAGAGACCCAGTACTTC. Together with reference TRBV7-2 and TRBJ2-5, the CDR3 gives the full variable domain: GAGVSQSPSNKVTEKGKDVELRCDPISGHTALYWYRQSLGQGLEFLIYFQGNSAPDKSGLPSDRFSAERTGGSVSTLTIQRTQQEDSAVYLCASSSSGVPQETQYFGPGTRLLVL.

CDR3 loop: CATSSAGGISQYF. The CDR3 DNA reads TGTGCCACCAGCAGCGCAGGGGGGATCTCGCAGTATTTT. This sequence joins TRBV15 and TRBJ2-3; TRBD1 might be the D (7 bases). V gave up 3 bases and J gave up 10 bases, with 14 bases separating them. Germline CDR1 LNHNV, CDR2 YYDKDF (reference sequence). CDR3 length: 13 amino acids.

The rearrangement links TRBV27 to TRBJ2-1; 7 bases are a match to TRBD2. The V segment lost 7 bases and the J segment 6 bases; nucleotides outside the gene matches: 6. From germline, CDR1 is MNHEY and CDR2 SMNVEV (reference sequence). This CDR3 spans 13 amino acids. The CDR3 DNA reads as TGTGCCAGCAAAGGGAGGGACCTCAATGAGCAGTTCTTC. The encoded protein is CASKGRDLNEQFF.

The rearrangement links TRBV6-5 to TRBJ2-1; a possible D gene is TRBD2 (6 bases). Deletions cut 6 bases from V and 7 bases from J, with 19 bases between. The CDR3 is made up of 15 amino acids. The germline gives CDR1 MNHEY, CDR2 SVGAGI. The CDR3 bases are TGTGCCAGCAGCCCGACTTTGGGGGGATGGAATGAGCAGTTCTTC. It encodes CASSPTLGGWNEQFF.

The V call is TRBV19, the J call TRBJ2-7; 8 nucleotides align to TRBD1. The CDR3 totals 14 residues. Trimming removed 4 bases from V and 6 bases from J; junction bases left unmatched: 8. Germline CDR1 and CDR2: LNHDA and SQIVND (reference sequence). CDR3 in amino acids: CASSRRTGLAEQYF. CDR3 nucleotides: TGTGCCAGTAGTAGACGGACAGGGCTGGCCGAGCAGTACTTC.

Note on this clone: A read error may produce the germline difference seen at one junction end. This sequence joins TRBV6-6 and TRBJ2-5; 13 bases are a match to TRBD2. This CDR3 comprises 13 residues. Germline-derived CDR1 and CDR2 are MNHNY and SVGAGI (reference sequence). The CDR3, as DNA: TGTGCCAGCAGTCCCGGGACTAGCGGGATTCCACACTTC. Translated: CASSPGTSGIPHF.

The V call is TRBV27, the J call TRBJ2-1; 13 nucleotides match TRBD2. CDR1 and CDR2 (germline): MNHEY, SMNVEV (reference sequence). V dropped 6 bases and J dropped 1; count of bases not matched to a gene: 6. This CDR3 has 17 amino acids. The CDR3 DNA is TGTGCCAGCAGAGGGACTAGCGGGATCATTTCCTACAATGAGCAGTTCTTC. Translating gives CASRGTSGIISYNEQFF.

The chain uses TRBV10-2 and TRBJ1-2; D perhaps matches TRBD1 (5 bases). The CDR3 runs to 14 residues. Germline V lookup: CDR1 WSHSY, CDR2 SAAADI. Trimming shortened V by 0 bases and J by 8 bases, and 13 bases separated the two germline ends. The CDR3 DNA is TGCGCCAGCAGTGAGTCCTGGGGCGCCTGGGGCTACACCTTC. This codes for CASSESWGAWGYTF.

The chain couples TRBV14 to TRBJ2-6; D is uncertain. Trimming removed 1 base at V and 0 bases at J, with 10 bases between. The CDR3 is made up of 17 amino acids. The germline gives CDR1 SGHDN, CDR2 FVKESK. For the CDR3, the DNA is TGTGCCAGCAGCCAAGCTGTCTTTCTCTCTGGGGCCAACGTCCTGACTTTC. Its protein is CASSQAVFLSGANVLTF. Using reference TRBV14 and TRBJ2-6 for the parts outside the CDR3, the full variable domain is EAGVTQFPSHSVIEKGQTVTLRCDPISGHDNLYWYRRVMGKEIKFLLHFVKESKQDESGMPNNRFLAERTGGTYSTLKVQPAELEDSGVYFCASSQAVFLSGANVLTFGAGSRLTVL.

The V and J genes are TRBV28 and TRBJ1-3; 8 bases agree with TRBD1. The CDR3 contains 15 residues. With V trimmed by 2 bases and J by 5 bases, 5 bases remained unmatched. Germline V gene sequence: CDR1 MDHEN, CDR2 SYDVKM. CDR3 in DNA: TGTGCCAGCAGTTTAAGCCAGGGGGCTAGAAACACCATATATTTT. Translation gives CASSLSQGARNTIYF. Filled out from reference TRBV28 and TRBJ1-3, the complete variable domain reads DVKVTQSSRYLVKRTGEKVFLECVQDMDHENMFWYRQDPGLGLRLIYFSYDVKMKEKGDIPEGYSVSREKKERFSLILESASTNQTSMYLCASSLSQGARNTIYFGEGSWLTVV.

The chain is built from TRBV29-1 and TRBJ1-4; D not resolved. Per the germline V gene, CDR1 is SQVTM and CDR2 is ANQGSEA. Trimming took off 3 bases at V and 8 bases at J, with 10 bases between the two ends. The CDR3 loop spans 12 amino acids. This chain's CDR3 is CSVEVAREKLFF. The CDR3 DNA reads as TGCAGCGTTGAGGTGGCCCGCGAAAAACTGTTTTTT.

The rearrangement links TRBV18 to TRBJ1-4; D is unresolved. Germline V gives CDR1 KGHSH, CDR2 LQKENI. The CDR3 loop spans 15 amino acids. V lost 2 bases and J 5 bases, leaving 12 bases between the germline ends. This chain's CDR3 is CASSPFATVNEKLFF. CDR3 sequence (DNA): TGTGCCAGCTCACCATTTGCCACAGTAAATGAAAAACTGTTTTTT.

The chain employs TRBV2 and TRBJ2-1; D is undetermined. Trimming took 1 base from V and 0 from J, leaving 7 bases between them. There are 15 residues in the CDR3. Per the germline V gene, CDR1 is SNHLY and CDR2 is FYNNEI. The CDR3 region is CASSEDLNSYNEQFF. DNA for the CDR3: TGTGCCAGCAGTGAAGATCTAAACTCCTACAATGAGCAGTTCTTC. The full variable domain, in which reference TRBV2 and TRBJ2-1 provide the parts outside the CDR3, is EPEVTQTPSHQVTQMGQEVILRCVPISNHLYFYWYRQILGQKVEFLVSFYNNEISEKSEIFDDQFSVERPDGSNFTLKIRSTKLEDSAMYFCASSEDLNSYNEQFFGPGTRLTVL.

The V and J genes are TRBV28 and TRBJ2-6; tentative D call: TRBD2 (7 bases). Germline values: CDR1 MDHEN, CDR2 SYDVKM. Deletions cut 5 bases from V and 0 bases from J, with 17 bases between. The CDR3 contains 18 residues. This CDR3 reads CASSHRGALSSGANVLTF. CDR3 bases: TGTGCCAGCAGTCATCGGGGGGCCCTTAGCTCTGGGGCCAACGTCCTGACTTTC.

This chain uses TRBV7-9 with TRBJ2-1; 9 bases are shared with TRBD2. This CDR3 region has 14 residues. Trimming took 7 bases from V and 6 from J; bases not matched to a gene: 7. Germline V gene data show CDR1 as SEHNR and CDR2 as FQNEAQ (reference sequence). Here the CDR3 DNA reads TGTGCCAGCAACCGAGGACTAGCGATCAATGAGCAGTTCTTC. As protein: CASNRGLAINEQFF. The complete variable domain, with remaining parts taken from reference TRBV7-9 and TRBJ2-1, reads DTGVSQNPRHKITKRGQNVTFRCDPISEHNRLYWYRQTLGQGPEFLTYFQNEAQLEKSRLLSDRFSAERPKGSFSTLEIQRTEQGDSAMYLCASNRGLAINEQFFGPGTRLTVL.

The chain couples TRBV18 to TRBJ2-3; tentatively, D is TRBD2 (6 bases). Germline V gene sequence: CDR1 KGHSH, CDR2 LQKENI. Trimming removed 6 bases from V and 1 base from J, with 8 bases in between. The CDR3 covers 13 residues. The CDR3: CASSPGGTDTQYF. The CDR3 DNA reads as TGTGCCAGCTCCCCGGGGGGCACAGATACGCAGTATTTT. Filled out from reference TRBV18 and TRBJ2-3, the complete variable domain reads NAGVMQNPRHLVRRRGQEARLRCSPMKGHSHVYWYRQLPEEGLKFMVYLQKENIIDESGMPKERFSAEFPKEGPSILRIQQVVRGDSAAYFCASSPGGTDTQYFGPGTRLTVL.